This record concerns one TCR beta chain sequence. What it recognizes is unknown. This record comes from a study of cytomegalovirus exposure and HLA in healthy donors. Study findings and constraints: Among TCR sequences, most were rare, though some public TCRs appeared in many donors. Later analysis associated a missense DCLRE1C variant with TCR beta V- and J-gene trimming. The investigators catalogued about 170 TCR beta chains as cytomegalovirus-associated.

The study ran its PCR with 60 Vbeta and 13 Jbeta primers. The method was immunoSEQ multiplex PCR; TCRdb's version includes in-frame clones alone and lacks a portion of them. The data hold fewer than 110,000 clones, with around 73% observed a single time. The CDR3 has 14 residues. The V end was cut by 1 base, the J end by 2 bases, with 8 bases between. In germline, CDR1 is SGDLS, CDR2 YYNGEE. The sequenced sample was PBMCs. This TCR came from a man aged 25-45 years in good health and CMV-seronegative. The chain joins TRBV9 to TRBJ2-3, with D uncertain. The CDR3, as DNA: TGTGCCAGCAGCGTACTGCAACTCACAGATACGCAGTATTTT. This codes for CASSVLQLTDTQYF.